The text below deals with one T cell receptor (beta chain). Its binding antigen is unknown. No base qualities exist here, and no much larger clone lies one base off it. This entry belongs to a study of control samples from healthy donors and cancer patients (dated by TCRdb to the early 2020s). Here V drops 3 bases and J drops 2 bases, and the junction holds 11 bases not matched to any gene. CDR1 and CDR2 are drawn from the germline V gene: SGHVS, FQNEAQ. The CDR3 holds 17 amino acids from the cysteine to the phenylalanine. Of all the DNA, just the CDR3 is kept, 51 bases in frame from base 1. The receptor library was made with the immunoSEQ multiplex PCR assay. As stored in TCRdb, this immuneACCESS dataset retains in-frame rearrangements with V and J assigned. A fraction of the clones does not appear; measured against another copy, unresolved V genes explain less than half of the discrepancy, and the remainder lacks a known reason. The sample table records tens of thousands of clones; over 80% of these occur just once. The ten largest clonotypes hold approximately 20% of the sample.

The rearrangement combines TRBV7-8 with TRBJ2-3, and 7 bases in between align with TRBD1. Sequencing was done on a sample of blood. This receptor was identified in a man aged 25 to 40 in good health. The DNA sequence follows: TGTGCCAGCAGCTTCCCCGCGGAAACAGGGGCCACAGATACGCAGTATTTT. Its protein reads: CASSFPAETGATDTQYF.